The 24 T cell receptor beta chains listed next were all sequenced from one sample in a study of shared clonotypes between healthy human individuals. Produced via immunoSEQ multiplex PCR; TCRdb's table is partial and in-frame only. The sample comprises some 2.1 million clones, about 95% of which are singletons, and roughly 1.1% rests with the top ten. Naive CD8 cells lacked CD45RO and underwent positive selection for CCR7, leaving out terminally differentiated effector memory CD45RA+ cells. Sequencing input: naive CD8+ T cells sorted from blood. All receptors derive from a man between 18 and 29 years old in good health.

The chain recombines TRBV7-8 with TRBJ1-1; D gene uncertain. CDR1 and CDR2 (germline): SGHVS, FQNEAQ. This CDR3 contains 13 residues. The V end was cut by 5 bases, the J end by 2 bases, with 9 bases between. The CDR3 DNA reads TGTGCCAGCAGCGCCGGAGTTAACACTGAAGCTTTCTTT. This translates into CASSAGVNTEAFF.

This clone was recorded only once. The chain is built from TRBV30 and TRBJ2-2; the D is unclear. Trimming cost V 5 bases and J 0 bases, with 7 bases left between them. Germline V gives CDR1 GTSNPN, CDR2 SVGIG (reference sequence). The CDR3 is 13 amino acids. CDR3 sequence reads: CAWDAANTGELFF. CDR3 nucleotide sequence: TGTGCCTGGGATGCGGCGAACACCGGGGAGCTGTTTTTT.

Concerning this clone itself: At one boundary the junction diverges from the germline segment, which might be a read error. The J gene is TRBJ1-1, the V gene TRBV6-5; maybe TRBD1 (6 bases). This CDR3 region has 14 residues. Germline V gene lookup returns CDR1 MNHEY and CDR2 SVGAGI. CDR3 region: CASSYRGANTEASF. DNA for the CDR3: TGTGCCAGCAGTTATCGGGGGGCGAACACTGAAGCTTCCTTT.

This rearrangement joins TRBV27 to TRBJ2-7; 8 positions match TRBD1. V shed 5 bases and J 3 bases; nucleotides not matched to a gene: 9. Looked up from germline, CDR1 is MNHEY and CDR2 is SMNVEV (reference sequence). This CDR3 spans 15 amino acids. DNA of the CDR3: TGTGCCAGCAGTCCTTCGGGACAGGCGAACTACGAGCAGTACTTC. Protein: CASSPSGQANYEQYF.

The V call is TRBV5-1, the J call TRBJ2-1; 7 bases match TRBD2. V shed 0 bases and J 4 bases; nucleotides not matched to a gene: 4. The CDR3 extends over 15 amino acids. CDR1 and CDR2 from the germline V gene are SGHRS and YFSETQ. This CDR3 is CASSLEGGMYNEQFF. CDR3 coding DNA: TGCGCCAGCAGCTTGGAGGGAGGGATGTACAATGAGCAGTTCTTC.

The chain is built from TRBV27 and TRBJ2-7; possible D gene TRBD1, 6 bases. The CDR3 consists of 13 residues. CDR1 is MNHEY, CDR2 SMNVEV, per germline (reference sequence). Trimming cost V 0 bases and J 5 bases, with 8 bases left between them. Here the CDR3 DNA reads TGTGCCAGCAGTTTATCGGACAGCGACGAGCAGTACTTC. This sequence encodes CASSLSDSDEQYF.

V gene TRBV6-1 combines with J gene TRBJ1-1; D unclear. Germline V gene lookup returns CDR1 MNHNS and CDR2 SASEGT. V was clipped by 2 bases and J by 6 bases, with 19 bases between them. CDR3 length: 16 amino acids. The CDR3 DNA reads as TGTGCCAGCAGTGAAAACGAAATGGCTTTGACGGCTGAAGCTTTCTTT. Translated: CASSENEMALTAEAFF.

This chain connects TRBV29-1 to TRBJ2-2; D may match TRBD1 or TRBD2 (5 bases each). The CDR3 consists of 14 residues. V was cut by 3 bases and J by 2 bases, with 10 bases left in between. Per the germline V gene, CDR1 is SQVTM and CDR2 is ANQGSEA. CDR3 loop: CSVERGYNTGELFF. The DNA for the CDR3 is TGCAGCGTTGAGAGGGGCTATAACACCGGGGAGCTGTTTTTT.

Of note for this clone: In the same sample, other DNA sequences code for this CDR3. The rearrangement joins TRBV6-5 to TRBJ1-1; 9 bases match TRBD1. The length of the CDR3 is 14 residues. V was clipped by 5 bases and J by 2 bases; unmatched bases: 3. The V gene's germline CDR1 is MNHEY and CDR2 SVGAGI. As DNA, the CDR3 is TGTGCCAGCAGTGGGGACAGGGCCAACACTGAAGCTTTCTTT. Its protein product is CASSGDRANTEAFF.

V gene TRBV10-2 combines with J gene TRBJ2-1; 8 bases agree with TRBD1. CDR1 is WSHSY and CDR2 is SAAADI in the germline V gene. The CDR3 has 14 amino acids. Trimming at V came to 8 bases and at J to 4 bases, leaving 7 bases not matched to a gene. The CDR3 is CASALTGAYNEQFF. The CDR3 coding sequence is TGCGCCAGCGCCCTGACAGGGGCTTACAATGAGCAGTTCTTC.

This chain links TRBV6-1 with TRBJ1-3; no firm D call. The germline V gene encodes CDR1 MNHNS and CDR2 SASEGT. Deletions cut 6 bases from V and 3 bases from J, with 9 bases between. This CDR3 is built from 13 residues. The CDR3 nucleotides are TGTGCCAGCAGGACCCTTTATGGAAACACCATATATTTT. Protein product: CASRTLYGNTIYF.

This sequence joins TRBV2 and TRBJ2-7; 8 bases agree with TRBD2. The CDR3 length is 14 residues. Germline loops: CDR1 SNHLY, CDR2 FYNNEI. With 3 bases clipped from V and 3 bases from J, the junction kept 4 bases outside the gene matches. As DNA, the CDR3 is TGTGCCAGCAGTGATGTGCGGGGGGTCTACGAGCAGTACTTC. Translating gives CASSDVRGVYEQYF. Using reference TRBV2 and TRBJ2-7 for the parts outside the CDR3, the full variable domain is EPEVTQTPSHQVTQMGQEVILRCVPISNHLYFYWYRQILGQKVEFLVSFYNNEISEKSEIFDDQFSVERPDGSNFTLKIRSTKLEDSAMYFCASSDVRGVYEQYFGPGTRLTVT.

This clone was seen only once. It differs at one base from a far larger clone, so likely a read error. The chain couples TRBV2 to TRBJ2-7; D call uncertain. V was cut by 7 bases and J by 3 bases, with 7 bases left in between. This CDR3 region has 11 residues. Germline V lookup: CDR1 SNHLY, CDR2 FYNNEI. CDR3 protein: CASTLDYEQYF. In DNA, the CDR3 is TGTGCCAGCACTCTGGACTACGAGCAGTACTTC.

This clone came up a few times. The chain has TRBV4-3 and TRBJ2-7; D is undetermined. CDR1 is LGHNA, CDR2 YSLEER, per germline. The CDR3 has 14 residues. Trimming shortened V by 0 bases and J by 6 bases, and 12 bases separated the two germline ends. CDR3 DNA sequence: TGCGCCAGCAGCCAAGATAGGGCCATTTCCGAGCAGTACTTC. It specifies CASSQDRAISEQYF.

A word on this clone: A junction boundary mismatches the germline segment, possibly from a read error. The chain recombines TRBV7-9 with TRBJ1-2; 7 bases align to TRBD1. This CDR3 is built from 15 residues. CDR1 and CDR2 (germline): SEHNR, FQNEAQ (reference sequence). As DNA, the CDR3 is TGTGCCAGCAGATTAGATCGGACAGGTCTGTATGGCTACACCTTC. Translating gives CASRLDRTGLYGYTF.

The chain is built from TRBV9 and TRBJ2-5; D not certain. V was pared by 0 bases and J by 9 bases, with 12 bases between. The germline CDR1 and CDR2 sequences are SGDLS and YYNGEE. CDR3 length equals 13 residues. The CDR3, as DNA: TGTGCCAGCAGCGTAGTAGAACTGTCGGCCCAGTACTTC. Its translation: CASSVVELSAQYF.

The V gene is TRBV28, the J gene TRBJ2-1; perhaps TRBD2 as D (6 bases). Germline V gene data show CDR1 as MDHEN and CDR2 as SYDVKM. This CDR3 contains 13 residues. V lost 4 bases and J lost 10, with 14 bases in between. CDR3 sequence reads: CASSYGGGAEQFF. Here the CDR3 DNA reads TGTGCCAGCAGTTATGGTGGAGGGGCCGAGCAGTTCTTC.

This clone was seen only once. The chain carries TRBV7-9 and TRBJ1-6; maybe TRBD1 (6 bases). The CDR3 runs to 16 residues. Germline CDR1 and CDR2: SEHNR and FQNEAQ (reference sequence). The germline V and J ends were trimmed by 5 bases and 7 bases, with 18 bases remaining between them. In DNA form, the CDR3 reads TGTGCCAGCAGCGACCCCACAGGGACGAGGAATTCACCCCTCCACTTT. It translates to CASSDPTGTRNSPLHF.

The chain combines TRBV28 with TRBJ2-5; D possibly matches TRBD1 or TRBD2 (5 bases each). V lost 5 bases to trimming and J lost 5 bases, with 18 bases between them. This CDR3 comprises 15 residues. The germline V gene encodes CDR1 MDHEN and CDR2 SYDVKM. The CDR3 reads CASSPQGSEKETQYF. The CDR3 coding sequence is TGTGCCAGCAGTCCCCAGGGTAGCGAGAAGGAGACCCAGTACTTC.

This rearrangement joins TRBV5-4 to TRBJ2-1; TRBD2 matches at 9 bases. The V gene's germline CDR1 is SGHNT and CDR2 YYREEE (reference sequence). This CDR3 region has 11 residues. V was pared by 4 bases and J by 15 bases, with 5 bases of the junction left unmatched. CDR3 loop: CASSTAGGWFF. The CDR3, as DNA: TGTGCCAGCAGCACCGCGGGGGGGTGGTTCTTC.

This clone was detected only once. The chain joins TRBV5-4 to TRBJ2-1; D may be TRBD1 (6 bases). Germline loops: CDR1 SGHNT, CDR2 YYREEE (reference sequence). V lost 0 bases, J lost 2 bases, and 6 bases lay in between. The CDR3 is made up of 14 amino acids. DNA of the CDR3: TGTGCCAGCAGCTTGGGACAGGCCTACAATGAGCAGTTCTTC. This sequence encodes CASSLGQAYNEQFF.

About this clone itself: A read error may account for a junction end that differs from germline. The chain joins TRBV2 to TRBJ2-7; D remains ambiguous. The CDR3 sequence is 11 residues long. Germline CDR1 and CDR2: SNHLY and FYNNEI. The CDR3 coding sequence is TGTGACAGCAGGTTCTTCTACGAGCAGTACTTC. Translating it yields CDSRFFYEQYF.

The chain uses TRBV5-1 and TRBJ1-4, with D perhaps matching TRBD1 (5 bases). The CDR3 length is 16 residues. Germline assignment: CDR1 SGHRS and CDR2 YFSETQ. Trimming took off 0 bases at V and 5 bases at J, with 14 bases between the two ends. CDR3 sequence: CASSLGGQVRNEKLFF. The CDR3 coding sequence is TGCGCCAGCAGCTTGGGAGGACAAGTACGCAATGAAAAACTGTTTTTT.

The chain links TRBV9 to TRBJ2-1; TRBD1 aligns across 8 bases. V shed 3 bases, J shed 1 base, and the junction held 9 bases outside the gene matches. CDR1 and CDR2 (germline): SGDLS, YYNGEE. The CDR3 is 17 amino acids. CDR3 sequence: CASSGFSTGGSYNEQFF. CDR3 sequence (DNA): TGTGCCAGCAGCGGTTTCTCTACAGGGGGATCCTACAATGAGCAGTTCTTC.